This T cell receptor beta chain was recovered during a study of cytomegalovirus exposure and HLA in healthy donors. Notes on the study in general: In a later analysis, a missense DCLRE1C variant was linked to TCR beta V- and J-gene trimming. Prediction of most subjects' HLA-A and HLA-B alleles by TCR beta sequences was reportedly accurate.

This PCR relied on a set of 60 Vbeta primers and 13 Jbeta primers. The method was immunoSEQ multiplex PCR; TCRdb's version includes in-frame clones alone and lacks a portion of them. The repertoire holds 150,000 to 200,000 clones, with about 59% as singletons. A word on this clone: The antigen is not known.

Sequencing used PBMCs. This TCR came from a man aged 40-55 years in good health and CMV-seronegative.

Here the CDR3 reads CASSLWLARTGELFF. The CDR3 DNA follows: TGTGCCAGCAGCTTGTGGCTAGCGCGCACCGGGGAGCTGTTTTTT. The chain has TRBV5-5 and TRBJ2-2; TRBD2 is a possible D gene (6 bases). Trimming removed 1 base from V and 4 bases from J, with 11 bases in between. Germline lookup yields CDR1 SGHKS and CDR2 YYEKEE (reference sequence). The length of the CDR3 is 15 residues.